A selection of T cell receptor beta chains follows, all from one sample in a study of blood T cell repertoires in COVID-19. Data came from immunoSEQ multiplex PCR; TCRdb stores just in-frame clones and leaves some out. The sample has a few hundred thousand clones; 70% to 90% are singletons. Input material: peripheral blood. Receptor source: a middle-aged man with acute or convalescent COVID-19. Both conserved end residues are part of each CDR3. Fields, in order: CDR3 protein, CDR3 DNA, V gene, clone size, CDR3 length, D gene, J gene. The D gene is left open where the match is weak. Clone size is given for some rows only: seen once, a few or many times, or a class if the clone is expanded.

CASSLAGGDYNEQFF,TGCGCCAGCAGCTTGGCCGGGGGGGACTACAATGAGCAGTTCTTC,TRBV5-1,NA,15,TRBD2,TRBJ2-1
CASSLAPGQGNTEAFF,TGTGCCAGCAGCTTAGCGCCGGGACAGGGGAACACTGAAGCTTTCTTT,TRBV7-9,NA,16,TRBD1,TRBJ1-1
CASSGTAQPGEQYF,TGTGCCAGCTCCGGGACAGCCCAGCCAGGCGAGCAGTACTTC,TRBV9,NA,14,TRBD1,TRBJ2-7
CASSFEGHRNTEAFF,TGCGCCAGCAGCTTTGAAGGACATAGGAACACTGAAGCTTTCTTT,TRBV5-1,NA,15,NA,TRBJ1-1
CASSQFPRGTLHTEAFF,TGTGCCAGCAGCCAATTTCCCAGGGGCACACTACACACTGAAGCTTTCTTT,TRBV14,NA,17,NA,TRBJ1-1
CSASHSETGGGEQYF,TGCAGTGCTAGTCACTCCGAGACAGGGGGAGGAGAGCAGTACTTC,TRBV20-1,NA,15,TRBD1,TRBJ2-7
CASSSLPNEQFF,TGTGCCAGCAGTTCCCTCCCGAATGAGCAGTTCTTC,TRBV28,NA,12,NA,TRBJ2-1
CASSEGTPYTDTQYF,TGTGCCAGCAGTGAAGGGACACCTTACACAGATACGCAGTATTTT,TRBV2,NA,15,NA,TRBJ2-3
CASSFLAGGSDTQYF,TGTGCCAGCAGTTTTCTGGCGGGAGGGAGCGATACGCAGTATTTT,TRBV28,NA,15,TRBD2,TRBJ2-3
CASSLRPNTLMNTEAFF,TGTGCCAGCAGTCTACGCCCTAATACGTTGATGAACACTGAAGCTTTCTTT,TRBV28,NA,17,NA,TRBJ1-1
CSVDAQGRTGNTIYF,TGCAGCGTTGACGCGCAGGGGAGAACTGGAAACACCATATATTTT,TRBV29-1,NA,15,NA,TRBJ1-3
CASSTRIGGSQPQHF,TGTGCCAGCAGCACCCGGATTGGGGGCAGTCAGCCCCAGCATTTT,TRBV7-8,NA,15,NA,TRBJ1-5
CASSADRGLTDTQYF,TGTGCCAGCAGCGCAGACAGGGGCTTAACAGATACGCAGTATTTT,TRBV7-2,NA,15,TRBD1,TRBJ2-3
CASSEVGAWTDTQYF,TGTGCCAGCAGTGAAGTGGGGGCTTGGACAGATACGCAGTATTTT,TRBV2,NA,15,NA,TRBJ2-3
CASSRPAREDTEAFF,TGTGCCAGTAGTCGCCCAGCCAGGGAGGACACTGAAGCTTTCTTT,TRBV19,NA,15,NA,TRBJ1-1
CASSLNPAGGQSEQYF,TGTGCCAGCAGTTTAAACCCGGCAGGGGGCCAAAGCGAGCAGTACTTC,TRBV27,few,16,TRBD1,TRBJ2-7
CASRTPTGIYGYTF,TGTGCCAGCAGGACACCGACAGGGATCTATGGCTACACCTTC,TRBV6-5,NA,14,TRBD1,TRBJ1-2
CASSQDENQPQHF,TGCGCCAGCAGCCAAGATGAGAATCAGCCCCAGCATTTT,TRBV4-3,NA,13,NA,TRBJ1-5
CASIRTNTEAFF,TGTGCCAGTATACGAACAAACACTGAAGCTTTCTTT,TRBV19,once,12,NA,TRBJ1-1
CASSDPHPPGGGWAGNTIYF,TGTGCCAGCAGTGACCCTCACCCCCCAGGAGGAGGGTGGGCTGGAAACACCATATATTTT,TRBV6-4,NA,20,NA,TRBJ1-3
CASSPRRTQGLGLRNTEAFF,TGTGCCAGCTCACCACGTCGGACACAGGGGTTAGGTCTGAGGAACACTGAAGCTTTCTTT,TRBV18,NA,20,TRBD1,TRBJ1-1
CASSLGRRVNTEAFF,TGTGCCAGCAGCTTGGGGCGCAGGGTGAACACTGAAGCTTTCTTT,TRBV5-5,NA,15,NA,TRBJ1-1
CASRIGGARRILREAFF,TGTGCCAGCCGGATCGGGGGGGCGCGTAGGATATTACGCGAAGCTTTCTTT,TRBV28,NA,17,NA,TRBJ1-1
CASSRLGQSLETQYF,TGTGCCAGCAGTCGGTTGGGACAGTCGTTGGAGACCCAGTACTTC,TRBV6-5,NA,15,TRBD1,TRBJ2-5
CASSRRTGFVNEAFF,TGTGCCAGCAGTAGACGGACAGGGTTTGTCAATGAAGCTTTCTTT,TRBV28,NA,15,TRBD1,TRBJ1-1
CASSYIKGSGTPLHF,TGTGCCAGCAGTTATATTAAGGGATCGGGGACACCCCTCCACTTT,TRBV27,NA,15,NA,TRBJ1-6
CAIRGGQSNEKLFF,TGTGCCATCAGGGGGGGACAGTCTAATGAAAAACTGTTTTTT,TRBV10-3,few,14,TRBD1,TRBJ1-4
CASSQGRTSLQRTQYF,TGTGCCAGCAGCCAGGGAAGGACTAGTTTACAGCGTACGCAGTATTTT,TRBV7-2,NA,16,TRBD2,TRBJ2-3
CASSLVTSGVYNEQFF,TGCGCCAGCAGCTTGGTAACTAGCGGGGTTTACAATGAGCAGTTCTTC,TRBV5-1,NA,16,TRBD2,TRBJ2-1
CASSYFRGTEAFF,TGTGCCAGCAGTTATTTCAGGGGTACTGAAGCTTTCTTT,TRBV6-2/TRBV6-3,NA,13,NA,TRBJ1-1
CASSLISVSGNTIYF,TGTGCCAGCAGCTTAATCTCTGTCTCTGGAAACACCATATATTTT,TRBV7-9,NA,15,NA,TRBJ1-3
CASSLVELMNTEAFF,TGCGCCAGCAGCTTGGTCGAGCTGATGAACACTGAAGCTTTCTTT,TRBV5-1,NA,15,NA,TRBJ1-1
CASSQEEYYEQYF,TGCGCCAGCAGCCAAGAAGAGTACTACGAGCAGTACTTC,TRBV4-1,once,13,NA,TRBJ2-7
CASSPKQGGQPQHF,TGTGCCAGCTCACCCAAACAGGGTGGGCAGCCCCAGCATTTT,TRBV18,NA,14,NA,TRBJ1-5
CSVKGQGVDYGYTF,TGCAGCGTTAAGGGACAGGGGGTAGATTACGGCTACACCTTC,TRBV29-1,NA,14,TRBD1,TRBJ1-2
CASSLIGRGLFYEQYF,TGTGCCAGCAGCCTTATCGGCAGGGGGCTTTTCTACGAGCAGTACTTC,TRBV28,NA,16,TRBD1,TRBJ2-7
CASSLPILNYGYTF,TGTGCCAGCAGCTTACCGATACTTAACTATGGCTACACCTTC,TRBV7-9,NA,14,NA,TRBJ1-2
CSVVGDFRGQSYEQYF,TGCAGCGTTGTGGGGGATTTCAGGGGACAGAGCTACGAGCAGTACTTC,TRBV29-1,NA,16,TRBD1,TRBJ2-7
CASSPRGLNGGYTF,TGTGCCAGCAGCCCGAGGGGGCTGAACGGTGGCTACACCTTC,TRBV13,NA,14,TRBD1,TRBJ1-2
CASSGDSLITEAFF,TGTGCCAGCAGCGGGGACAGTTTGATCACTGAAGCTTTCTTT,TRBV2,NA,14,TRBD1,TRBJ1-1
CASSVDRGRYEQYF,TGTGCCAGCAGCGTGGACAGGGGGCGATACGAGCAGTACTTC,TRBV5-8,NA,14,TRBD1,TRBJ2-7
CASTREDRAYEQYF,TGTGCCAGCACGCGCGAGGACAGGGCCTACGAGCAGTACTTC,TRBV18,NA,14,TRBD1,TRBJ2-7
CASSDDRANYGYTF,TGTGCCAGCAGCGACGACAGGGCTAACTATGGCTACACCTTC,TRBV6-5,NA,14,TRBD1,TRBJ1-2
CASSVAAGGANEQFF,TGTGCCAGCAGCGTTGCCGCGGGAGGGGCAAATGAGCAGTTCTTC,TRBV9,NA,15,TRBD2,TRBJ2-1
CASSLKLSNQPQHF,TGTGCCAGCAGCTTAAAGCTTAGCAATCAGCCCCAGCATTTT,TRBV7-2,NA,14,NA,TRBJ1-5
CASSLRKSPGRETQYF,TGTGCCAGCAGCTTGCGTAAAAGCCCGGGGAGAGAGACCCAGTACTTC,TRBV5-4,NA,16,NA,TRBJ2-5
CASSESVAQTGELFF,TGTGCCAGCAGTGAATCAGTCGCACAGACCGGGGAGCTGTTTTTT,TRBV6-1,NA,15,NA,TRBJ2-2
CASSARQGQDTDTQYF,TGTGCCAGCAGTGCCCGACAGGGGCAAGACACAGATACGCAGTATTTT,TRBV6-1,NA,16,TRBD1,TRBJ2-3
CASSLELAGDEETQYF,TGCGCCAGCAGCTTGGAGCTAGCGGGGGATGAAGAGACCCAGTACTTC,TRBV5-1,NA,16,TRBD2,TRBJ2-5